One sample yielded the 5 T cell receptor beta chains listed below, sequenced in a study of radiation and T cells in renal cell carcinoma. TCRdb keeps only in-frame clones here, not all; method: immunoSEQ multiplex PCR. The repertoire holds fewer than 200,000 clones, approximately 90% seen once, with approximately 10% in the top ten. The time point was: blood 4 weeks post-SBRT, at nephrectomy. Treatment noted: 15 Gy SBRT to primary tumor, nephrectomy 4 weeks later. The material sequenced was blood, taken from a patient whose treatment included radiotherapy and nephrectomy. The receptors originated from a woman in her fifties or sixties with renal cell carcinoma.

This clone was found a few times. This chain links TRBV6-5 with TRBJ1-2, with 9 bases fitting TRBD1. In germline, CDR1 is MNHEY, CDR2 SVGAGI. This CDR3 region has 15 residues. Unmatched junction bases numbered 12, after V lost 6 bases and J lost 7 bases. The CDR3 bases are TGTGCCAGCAGCCGATCCCTGGGACAGGGAGGTGGCTACACCTTC. As protein: CASSRSLGQGGGYTF.

This chain uses TRBV5-1 with TRBJ1-1; TRBD1 agrees at 7 bases. From germline, CDR1 is SGHRS and CDR2 YFSETQ. J lost 3 bases, V lost 0 bases, and 8 bases had no gene match. The CDR3 spans 16 residues. The CDR3 nucleotides are TGCGCCAGCAGCTTGGATCGACAGGGTACTGACACTGAAGCTTTCTTT. It specifies CASSLDRQGTDTEAFF.

The chain has TRBV11-2 and TRBJ2-7; 7 nucleotides align to TRBD1. The CDR3 runs 13 residues. V lost 4 bases, J lost 4 bases, and 4 bases stayed unmatched. Germline CDR1 is SGHAT and CDR2 is FQNNGV. The CDR3 DNA reads as TGTGCCAGCAGCTACTGGGACAGATACGAGCAGTACTTC. Protein product: CASSYWDRYEQYF.

The chain is built from TRBV23-1 and TRBJ1-6, with D uncertain. TRBV23-1 is given ORF status, its function remaining uncertain. V was shortened by 6 bases and J by 7 bases, with 13 bases between the two germline ends. The CDR3 consists of 14 residues. The chain's CDR3 is CASSPSEPNSPLHF. The CDR3 DNA is TGCGCCAGCAGCCCGTCAGAGCCCAATTCACCCCTCCACTTT.

The chain carries TRBV11-2 and TRBJ2-1, with 12 positions matching TRBD2. The CDR3 consists of 17 residues. Germline lookup yields CDR1 SGHAT and CDR2 FQNNGV. J lost 4 bases, V lost 4 bases, and 8 bases had no gene match. Here the CDR3 reads CASSSRTSGAMYNEQFF. In DNA form, the CDR3 reads TGTGCCAGCAGCTCCCGGACTAGCGGGGCCATGTACAATGAGCAGTTCTTC.